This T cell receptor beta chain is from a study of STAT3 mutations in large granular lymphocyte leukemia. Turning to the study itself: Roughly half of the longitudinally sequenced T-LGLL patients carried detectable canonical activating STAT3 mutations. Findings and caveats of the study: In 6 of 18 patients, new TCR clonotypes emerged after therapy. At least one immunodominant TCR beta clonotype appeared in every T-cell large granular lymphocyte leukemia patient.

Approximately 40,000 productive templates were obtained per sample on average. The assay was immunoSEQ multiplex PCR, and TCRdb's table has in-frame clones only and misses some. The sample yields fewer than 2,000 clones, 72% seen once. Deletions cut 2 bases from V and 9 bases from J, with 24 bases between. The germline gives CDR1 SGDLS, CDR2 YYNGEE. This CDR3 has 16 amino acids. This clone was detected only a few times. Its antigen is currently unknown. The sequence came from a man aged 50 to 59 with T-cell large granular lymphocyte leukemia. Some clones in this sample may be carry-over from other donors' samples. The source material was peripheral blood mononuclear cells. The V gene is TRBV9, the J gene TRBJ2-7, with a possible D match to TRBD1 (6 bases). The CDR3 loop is CASSVHPGAGVAPQYF. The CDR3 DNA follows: TGTGCCAGCAGCGTTCACCCCGGGGCAGGGGTAGCTCCGCAGTACTTC.